The 20 T cell receptor beta chains reported below all come from one sample, sequenced in a study of shared clonotypes between healthy human individuals. TCRdb keeps only in-frame clones here, not all; method: immunoSEQ multiplex PCR. The repertoire holds about 670,000 clones, about 78% seen once, with approximately 2% in the top ten. What was sequenced was memory CD4+ T cells sorted from blood. The subset: CD45RA-negative fraction. The receptor source for this set is a woman aged 30 to 39 in good health.

V usage is TRBV25-1 and J usage is TRBJ1-1, with D unclear. Germline CDR1 MGHDK, CDR2 SYGVNS. The CDR3 spans 11 residues. Trimming cost V 7 bases and J 9 bases, with 12 bases left between them. The CDR3 region has the DNA TGTGCCAGCATCCTGGGGATAAAAGCTTTCTTT. Translated, it gives CASILGIKAFF.

With respect to this clone: Within the sample, other DNA sequences also encode this same CDR3. The rearrangement joins TRBV5-6 to TRBJ2-1; 12 bases fit TRBD2. The germline V gene encodes CDR1 SGHDT and CDR2 YYEEEE. V trimming: 4 bases; J trimming: 4 bases; junction bases outside the gene matches: 3. This CDR3 comprises 15 residues. The CDR3, as DNA: TGTGCCAGCAGCCGCGGACTAGCGGGATACAATGAGCAGTTCTTC. Its protein is CASSRGLAGYNEQFF.

This rearrangement joins TRBV5-1 to TRBJ2-1, with 10 bases lining up with TRBD2. This CDR3 has 15 amino acids. Looked up from germline, CDR1 is SGHRS and CDR2 is YFSETQ. Losses at the gene ends were 4 bases for V and 6 bases for J; bases not matched to a gene: 7. CDR3 loop: CASSPGTSDFNEQFF. The CDR3 bases are TGCGCCAGCAGCCCTGGGACTAGCGATTTCAATGAGCAGTTCTTC.

The chain uses TRBV18 and TRBJ1-5; weak D call: TRBD1 (5 bases). The CDR3 is 14 amino acids. V lost 3 bases to trimming and J lost 6 bases, with 12 bases between them. Germline CDR1 KGHSH, CDR2 LQKENI. The CDR3 DNA reads TGTGCCAGCTCACCGGGCAGGGAGGTTCAGCCCCAGCATTTT. Amino acid sequence: CASSPGREVQPQHF.

This clone has only one observation. The chain combines TRBV18 with TRBJ2-5; D perhaps matches TRBD2 (5 bases). CDR3 length equals 14 residues. CDR1 and CDR2 from the germline V gene are KGHSH and LQKENI. The ends were cut back, 3 bases at V and 5 bases at J, with 13 bases in the middle. As DNA, the CDR3 is TGTGCCAGCTCACCCCTCGGTTCGGGGGAGACCCAGTACTTC. This sequence encodes CASSPLGSGETQYF. Full variable domain (outside the CDR3, taken from reference TRBV18 and TRBJ2-5): NAGVMQNPRHLVRRRGQEARLRCSPMKGHSHVYWYRQLPEEGLKFMVYLQKENIIDESGMPKERFSAEFPKEGPSILRIQQVVRGDSAAYFCASSPLGSGETQYFGPGTRLLVL.

The chain recombines TRBV7-9 with TRBJ2-1, with a possible D match to TRBD2 (6 bases). The CDR3 contains 16 residues. CDR1 and CDR2 from the germline V gene are SEHNR and FQNEAQ (reference sequence). V shed 2 bases and J shed 3 bases, with 14 bases lying between them. The CDR3 is CASSLTGRESYNEQFF. The CDR3 DNA follows: TGTGCCAGCAGCTTAACTGGTCGGGAGAGCTACAATGAGCAGTTCTTC.

This chain joins TRBV11-2 and TRBJ2-5; D remains ambiguous. The germline V gene encodes CDR1 SGHAT and CDR2 FQNNGV. Trimming took off 2 bases at V and 0 bases at J, with 10 bases between the two ends. The CDR3 has 15 residues. The CDR3 spells CASSLRRSYQETQYF. For the CDR3, the DNA is TGTGCCAGCAGCTTAAGGAGATCGTACCAAGAGACCCAGTACTTC.

J is TRBJ2-7 and V is TRBV9; the match to TRBD2 covers 7 bases. This CDR3 has 15 residues. Looked up from germline, CDR1 is SGDLS and CDR2 is YYNGEE. Trimming took 3 bases from V and 3 from J; bases not matched to a gene: 9. CDR3 residues: CASSAPRGESYEQYF. As DNA, the CDR3 is TGTGCCAGCAGCGCCCCACGGGGGGAAAGCTACGAGCAGTACTTC. The full variable domain, rest sourced from reference TRBV9 and TRBJ2-7, is DSGVTQTPKHLITATGQRVTLRCSPRSGDLSVYWYQQSLDQGLQFLIQYYNGEERAKGNILERFSAQQFPDLHSELNLSSLELGDSALYFCASSAPRGESYEQYFGPGTRLTVT.

The gene calls are TRBV5-4 and TRBJ1-1, with D possibly matching TRBD1 (5 bases). The CDR3 spans 12 residues. V lost 4 bases to trimming and J lost 7 bases, with 11 bases between them. Looked up from germline, CDR1 is SGHNT and CDR2 is YYREEE (reference sequence). The CDR3 sequence is CASSSTGFEAFF. CDR3 nucleotides: TGTGCCAGCAGCAGTACAGGATTTGAAGCTTTCTTT.

The chain joins TRBV11-2 to TRBJ2-1, with D perhaps matching TRBD1 (5 bases). This CDR3 contains 13 residues. V was clipped by 5 bases and J by 4 bases, with 9 bases between them. Per germline, CDR1 SGHAT and CDR2 FQNNGV. DNA of the CDR3: TGTGCCAGCAGCGTTGGGGCTTACAATGAGCAGTTCTTC. Translation: CASSVGAYNEQFF. Looking up the rest from reference TRBV11-2 and TRBJ2-1 gives the full variable domain: EAGVAQSPRYKIIEKRQSVAFWCNPISGHATLYWYQQILGQGPKLLIQFQNNGVVDDSQLPKDRFSAERLKGVDSTLKIQPAKLEDSAVYLCASSVGAYNEQFFGPGTRLTVL.

There are many counts of this clone. The chain employs TRBV10-3 and TRBJ1-5, with D hard to call. Germline V lookup: CDR1 ENHRY, CDR2 SYGVKD. This CDR3 is built from 13 residues. The germline V and J ends were trimmed by 6 bases and 4 bases, with 10 bases remaining between them. CDR3 sequence: CAIRGSLNQPQHF. Here the CDR3 DNA reads TGTGCCATCAGAGGCAGTCTGAATCAGCCCCAGCATTTT.

The chain recombines TRBV5-1 with TRBJ2-3, with D hard to call. This CDR3 contains 14 residues. Germline-derived CDR1 and CDR2 are SGHRS and YFSETQ. V was cut by 2 bases and J by 0 bases, with 7 bases left in between. The CDR3 sequence: CASSFTESTDTQYF. For the CDR3, the DNA is TGCGCCAGCAGCTTCACCGAGAGCACAGATACGCAGTATTTT.

The gene calls are TRBV10-3 and TRBJ1-3; 12 positions agree with TRBD1. The CDR3 length is 17 residues. The ends lost 5 bases at V and 0 bases at J; junction bases unmatched: 5. Per the germline V gene, CDR1 is ENHRY and CDR2 is SYGVKD. CDR3 bases: TGTGCCATCAGTACAGGGACAGGGGGCATCTCTGGAAACACCATATATTTT. This sequence encodes CAISTGTGGISGNTIYF.

This chain connects TRBV6-5 to TRBJ1-4; a weak D match, TRBD1 (5 bases). The CDR3 is made up of 13 amino acids. The germline V gene encodes CDR1 MNHEY and CDR2 SVGAGI. With 4 bases removed from V and 5 bases from J, the gap between germline ends came to 8 bases. CDR3 residues: CASSSTENEKLFF. DNA for the CDR3: TGTGCCAGCAGTTCGACAGAGAATGAAAAACTGTTTTTT.

The gene calls are TRBV5-1 and TRBJ2-7; 10 bases agree with TRBD1. Germline CDR1 and CDR2: SGHRS and YFSETQ. Trimming removed 3 bases from V and 5 bases from J; junction bases left unmatched: 8. The CDR3 extends over 15 amino acids. The CDR3 DNA is TGCGCCAGCAGCTGGGCCGGGACAGGGGCTCACGAGCAGTACTTC. The encoded protein is CASSWAGTGAHEQYF.

The chain combines TRBV6-5 with TRBJ1-1; D is unresolved. The germline CDR1 and CDR2 sequences are MNHEY and SVGAGI. CDR3 length: 14 amino acids. V lost 5 bases, J lost 6 bases, and 16 bases lay in between. DNA for the CDR3: TGTGCCAGCAGTGCCCGATTGGAAGGAGCTGAAGCTTTCTTT. It encodes CASSARLEGAEAFF.

The J gene is TRBJ1-3, the V gene TRBV28; D is unclear. The CDR3 is 16 amino acids. V dropped 3 bases and J dropped 0 bases, with 12 bases sitting between them. The V gene's germline CDR1 is MDHEN and CDR2 SYDVKM. Here the CDR3 DNA reads TGTGCCAGCAGTTTTAGTTTAAGAGACTCTGGAAACACCATATATTTT. This encodes CASSFSLRDSGNTIYF.

A single count supports this clone. The chain joins TRBV28 to TRBJ1-2, with 7 bases that match TRBD1. J was trimmed by 4 bases and V by 6 bases; bases with no gene match: 8. Germline CDR1 reads MDHEN; CDR2 reads SYDVKM. The CDR3 is 14 amino acids. CDR3 loop: CASSSGQFSYGYTF. For the CDR3, the DNA is TGTGCCAGCAGCTCGGGACAGTTCAGCTATGGCTACACCTTC.

The chain recombines TRBV7-9 with TRBJ2-3, with TRBD2 matching over 11 bases. The V and J ends lost 3 bases and 3 bases, in that order; junction bases with no gene match: 8. Per germline, CDR1 SEHNR and CDR2 FQNEAQ (reference sequence). The CDR3 runs to 17 residues. The CDR3 is CASSFILAGGGTDTQYF. The CDR3 region has the DNA TGTGCCAGCAGCTTCATCCTAGCGGGAGGAGGGACAGATACGCAGTATTTT.

The V and J genes are TRBV7-2 and TRBJ2-1, with 7 positions matching TRBD2. Germline-derived CDR1 and CDR2 are SGHTA and FQGNSA. The CDR3 extends over 15 amino acids. V lost 5 bases and J lost 2; bases outside the gene matches: 6. CDR3: CASSPTRGAYNEQFF. The CDR3 nucleotides are TGTGCCAGCAGCCCCACCCGGGGGGCCTACAATGAGCAGTTCTTC.